This TCR beta chain originates from a study of radiotherapy plus CTLA-4 blockade in lung cancer. Whole-study context: Across the patients, objective responses occurred in under 20%, and disease control in under 35%. Regarding the study as a whole: Blood-borne expansion of tumor-derived TCR clones followed radiotherapy plus ipilimumab. The best prediction of response reportedly came from early blood T cell clone dynamics, with interferon-beta.

Participants had chemo-refractory metastatic non-small-cell lung cancer and were treated with focal radiation plus ipilimumab CTLA-4 blockade. Concerning this clone: Its antigen is unidentified.

CDR3 length: 15 residues. Trimming stripped 4 bases from V and 8 bases from J, with 20 bases between. From germline, CDR1 is MNHEY and CDR2 SMNVEV (reference sequence). The repertoire was sequenced with immunoSEQ multiplex PCR; TCRdb's copy has only in-frame clones and lacks some. The sample includes 70,000 to 90,000 clones, 78% of them seen just once. The receptor's source is a human donor with non-small cell lung cancer who had a complete response to radiotherapy plus ipilimumab. The gene calls are TRBV27 and TRBJ1-2; perhaps TRBD1 as D (6 bases). Sequencing was performed on peripheral blood, taken from a patient treated with radiotherapy plus ipilimumab. CDR3 sequence: CASSSPGMGAGGYTF. The DNA of the CDR3 is TGTGCCAGCAGTTCCCCGGGGATGGGGGCAGGGGGCTACACCTTC.